These 22 T cell receptor beta chains share one sample of origin, sequenced in a study of shared T cell receptors in the human thymus. The repertoire was sequenced with immunoSEQ multiplex PCR; TCRdb's copy has only in-frame clones and lacks some. The sample has hundreds of thousands of clones; 70% to 90% are singletons. The sample also formed part of further work on human thymus T cells.

Material: thymocytes. Receptors were obtained from a boy under two years old with a congenital heart defect.

The CDR3 protein is CASSLGRERCYNEQFF. CDR3 nucleotides: TGTGCCAGCAGTTTAGGCAGGGAAAGGTGCTACAATGAGCAGTTCTTC. V and J are TRBV28 and TRBJ2-1; weak D call: TRBD1 (5 bases). Germline-derived CDR1 and CDR2 are MDHEN and SYDVKM. The CDR3 is made up of 16 amino acids. Trimming pared 2 bases from V and 3 bases from J, leaving 14 bases between.

The chain combines TRBV19 with TRBJ1-4; 11 bases align to TRBD1. Germline-derived CDR1 and CDR2 are LNHDA and SQIVND (reference sequence). V shed 3 bases and J 0 bases; nucleotides not matched to a gene: 6. This CDR3 spans 18 amino acids. The CDR3, as DNA: TGTGCCAGTAGTATGGGGGGACAGGGGGGCTCAACTAATGAAAAACTGTTTTTT. Amino acid sequence: CASSMGGQGGSTNEKLFF.

The rearrangement uses TRBV11-2 and TRBJ2-3; 9 bases map to TRBD2. V trimming: 5 bases; J trimming: 2 bases; junction bases outside the gene matches: 8. The CDR3 consists of 16 residues. Germline values: CDR1 SGHAT, CDR2 FQNNGV. The CDR3 is CASSLPAGGPTDTQYF. The CDR3, as DNA: TGTGCCAGCAGCCTGCCAGCGGGAGGCCCCACAGATACGCAGTATTTT.

This chain links TRBV7-3 with TRBJ2-7, with 7 bases aligning to TRBD2. Germline lookup yields CDR1 SGHTA and CDR2 FQGTGA. This CDR3 region has 15 residues. After removal of 0 bases from V and 2 bases from J, the junction contained 4 bases not matched to a gene. DNA for the CDR3: TGTGCCAGCAGCTTAACGAACGGGAGGCCCTACGAGCAGTACTTC. This gives the protein CASSLTNGRPYEQYF.

The V call is TRBV7-6, the J call TRBJ1-1, with D perhaps matching TRBD1 (5 bases). Germline assignment: CDR1 SGHVS and CDR2 FNYEAQ. The CDR3 is 13 amino acids. The ends were cut back, 5 bases at V and 2 bases at J, with 9 bases in the middle. As DNA, the CDR3 is TGTGCCAGCAGCCCTCAGGGAAACACTGAAGCTTTCTTT. Its translation is CASSPQGNTEAFF. Based on the CDR3 plus reference TRBV7-6 and TRBJ1-1, the full variable domain is GAGVSQSPRYKVTKRGQDVALRCDPISGHVSLYWYRQALGQGPEFLTYFNYEAQQDKSGLPNDRFSAERPEGSISTLTIQRTEQRDSAMYRCASSPQGNTEAFFGQGTRLTVV.

The CDR3 bases are TGTGCCAGCAGCTCGCCGGGGGGGTCCCCCACAGATACGCAGTATTTT. It is translated as CASSSPGGSPTDTQYF. This chain uses TRBV7-8 with TRBJ2-3, with 8 bases identical to TRBD2. Germline lookup yields CDR1 SGHVS and CDR2 FQNEAQ. The V and J ends lost 4 bases and 2 bases, in that order; junction bases with no gene match: 8. The length of the CDR3 is 16 residues. The full variable domain, rest sourced from reference TRBV7-8 and TRBJ2-3, is GAGVSQSPRYKVAKRGQDVALRCDPISGHVSLFWYQQALGQGPEFLTYFQNEAQLDKSGLPSDRFFAERPEGSVSTLKIQRTQQEDSAVYLCASSSPGGSPTDTQYFGPGTRLTVL.

This chain links TRBV28 with TRBJ2-7, with 13 nucleotides matching TRBD2. The V gene's germline CDR1 is MDHEN and CDR2 SYDVKM. Losses at the gene ends were 4 bases for V and 2 bases for J; bases not matched to a gene: 8. The CDR3 runs 17 residues. The CDR3 DNA sequence: TGTGCCAGCAGTTCTCGGACTAGCGGGGGATGGACCTACGAGCAGTACTTC. Amino acid sequence: CASSSRTSGGWTYEQYF.

In nucleotides, the CDR3 is TGTGCCAGCAGCCCCGGACCGGGACAGGGTAACTACGAGCAGTACTTC. This codes for CASSPGPGQGNYEQYF. This chain joins TRBV11-2 and TRBJ2-7, with 9 bases matching TRBD1. J gave up 3 bases and V 5 bases, and 11 bases lay outside the gene matches. The CDR3 covers 16 residues. Germline V gene sequence: CDR1 SGHAT, CDR2 FQNNGV.

The chain carries TRBV6-6 and TRBJ1-2; D perhaps matches TRBD1 (6 bases). Per germline, CDR1 MNHNY and CDR2 SVGAGI (reference sequence). The CDR3 runs 13 residues. Trimming pared 8 bases from V and 7 bases from J, leaving 17 bases between. The CDR3 here is CASSGGHLGGYTF. DNA for the CDR3: TGTGCCAGCTCGGGGGGGCATCTTGGTGGCTACACCTTC.

The chain is built from TRBV28 and TRBJ2-1, with TRBD2 matching over 15 bases. The ends lost 4 bases at V and 7 bases at J; junction bases unmatched: 14. The CDR3 sequence is 19 residues long. Germline V gene sequence: CDR1 MDHEN, CDR2 SYDVKM. CDR3 residues: CASSSNPKGLAGGLNEQFF. CDR3 bases: TGTGCCAGCAGTTCCAACCCCAAGGGACTAGCGGGAGGATTGAATGAGCAGTTCTTC. The full variable domain, in which reference TRBV28 and TRBJ2-1 provide the parts outside the CDR3, is DVKVTQSSRYLVKRTGEKVFLECVQDMDHENMFWYRQDPGLGLRLIYFSYDVKMKEKGDIPEGYSVSREKKERFSLILESASTNQTSMYLCASSSNPKGLAGGLNEQFFGPGTRLTVL.

The chain has TRBV29-1 and TRBJ2-5; D is possibly TRBD1 (5 bases). The germline V and J ends were trimmed by 4 bases and 5 bases, with 8 bases remaining between them. Germline CDR1 and CDR2: SQVTM and ANQGSEA. This CDR3 is 11 amino acids long. The CDR3 here is CSVVGAETQYF. The CDR3, as DNA: TGCAGCGTTGTAGGGGCGGAGACCCAGTACTTC. The full variable domain, in which reference TRBV29-1 and TRBJ2-5 provide the parts outside the CDR3, is SAVISQKPSRDICQRGTSLTIQCQVDSQVTMMFWYRQQPGQSLTLIATANQGSEATYESGFVIDKFPISRPNLTFSTLTVSNMSPEDSSIYLCSVVGAETQYFGPGTRLLVL.

The CDR3 protein is CASSLQGGSGNQPQHF. The CDR3 nucleotides read TGTGCCAGCAGTTTACAGGGAGGAAGCGGCAATCAGCCCCAGCATTTT. The chain uses TRBV27 and TRBJ1-5; D possibly corresponds to TRBD1 (5 bases). The CDR3 is 16 residues long. Germline V CDR1 and CDR2: MNHEY, SMNVEV (reference sequence). Trimming shortened V by 2 bases and J by 2 bases, and 13 bases separated the two germline ends.

This chain uses TRBV10-3 with TRBJ2-3; 7 bases map to TRBD2. Trimming at V came to 4 bases and at J to 4 bases, leaving 2 bases not matched to a gene. Looked up from germline, CDR1 is ENHRY and CDR2 is SYGVKD. CDR3 length equals 13 residues. The CDR3 DNA reads as TGTGCCATCAGTGTTCGGGGGGCAGATACGCAGTATTTT. This translates into CAISVRGADTQYF.

The chain carries TRBV2 and TRBJ2-1, with a tentative D call TRBD2 (7 bases). The CDR3 extends over 18 amino acids. CDR1 SNHLY and CDR2 FYNNEI come from the germline V gene. Trimming shortened V by 4 bases and J by 5 bases, and 24 bases separated the two germline ends. The CDR3 region is CASSVLTEGGREDNEQFF. The CDR3 DNA reads TGTGCCAGCAGTGTCCTTACCGAGGGGGGACGGGAGGACAATGAGCAGTTCTTC. The whole variable domain, remainder taken from reference TRBV2 and TRBJ2-1, is EPEVTQTPSHQVTQMGQEVILRCVPISNHLYFYWYRQILGQKVEFLVSFYNNEISEKSEIFDDQFSVERPDGSNFTLKIRSTKLEDSAMYFCASSVLTEGGREDNEQFFGPGTRLTVL.

The gene calls are TRBV5-6 and TRBJ2-1; 7 nucleotides agree with TRBD2. V lost 1 base to trimming and J lost 8 bases; unmatched junction nucleotides: 18. There are 18 residues in the CDR3. Per the germline V gene, CDR1 is SGHDT and CDR2 is YYEEEE. In nucleotides, the CDR3 is TGTGCCAGCAGCTTGTCGTGGGGTGCGGAGACTAGCATCCATGAGCAGTTCTTC. Translated, it gives CASSLSWGAETSIHEQFF.

This clone was recorded a few times. V and J are TRBV5-4 and TRBJ2-4, with 7 nucleotides matching TRBD1. J was trimmed by 5 bases and V by 2 bases; bases with no gene match: 4. The V gene's germline CDR1 is SGHNT and CDR2 YYREEE (reference sequence). The CDR3 covers 14 residues. CDR3 in DNA: TGTGCCAGCAGCTTCAACGGACAGGAAAACATTCAGTACTTC. This encodes CASSFNGQENIQYF.

This clone has more than one count but fewer than ten. The chain joins TRBV2 to TRBJ2-7, with D tentatively TRBD2 (6 bases). V was cut by 4 bases and J by 5 bases, with 24 bases left in between. This CDR3 spans 17 amino acids. Germline loops: CDR1 SNHLY, CDR2 FYNNEI. CDR3 in DNA: TGTGCCAGCAGTGGCAGACACCGGGACTCTCCTGGGGACGAGCAGTACTTC. Translated, it gives CASSGRHRDSPGDEQYF. The variable domain in full, completed from reference TRBV2 and TRBJ2-7, reads EPEVTQTPSHQVTQMGQEVILRCVPISNHLYFYWYRQILGQKVEFLVSFYNNEISEKSEIFDDQFSVERPDGSNFTLKIRSTKLEDSAMYFCASSGRHRDSPGDEQYFGPGTRLTVT.

The chain carries TRBV5-1 and TRBJ2-1, with 16 bases fitting TRBD2. V gave up 4 bases and J gave up 0 bases; unmatched junction bases: 10. The CDR3 has 20 residues. Per the germline V gene, CDR1 is SGHRS and CDR2 is YFSETQ. The CDR3 region has the DNA TGCGCCAGCAGCCCGGGACTAGCGGGAGGGCCTTCCAGCTCCTACAATGAGCAGTTCTTC. Protein: CASSPGLAGGPSSSYNEQFF.

V usage is TRBV7-3 and J usage is TRBJ2-7; no clear D gene. With the DNA end fitting TRBJ2-1 better, the J assignment may be wrong. This CDR3 contains 13 residues. Germline V CDR1 and CDR2: SGHTA, FQGTGA. CDR3 bases: TGTGCCAGCAGCTCCTCTCAAGCGAATGAGCAGTTCTTC. It specifies CASSSSQANEQFF.

The genes are TRBV5-1 and TRBJ2-7, with TRBD1 matching 9 bases. Germline values: CDR1 SGHRS, CDR2 YFSETQ. The CDR3 length is 14 residues. Losses at the gene ends were 4 bases for V and 6 bases for J; bases not matched to a gene: 8. The CDR3 DNA reads TGCGCCAGCAGCCTGCCGGGACAGGGAGTCGAGCAGTACTTC. This codes for CASSLPGQGVEQYF.

The V and J genes are TRBV25-1 and TRBJ1-4; TRBD1 matches at 8 bases. Germline CDR1 reads MGHDK; CDR2 reads SYGVNS. After removal of 9 bases from V and 4 bases from J, the junction contained 7 bases not matched to a gene. This CDR3 comprises 14 residues. The CDR3 here is CASLEDRDNEKLFF. CDR3 DNA: TGTGCCAGTCTCGAGGACAGGGATAATGAAAAACTGTTTTTT.

The chain joins TRBV6-5 to TRBJ2-1; weak D call: TRBD2 (5 bases). The CDR3 loop spans 15 amino acids. Germline values: CDR1 MNHEY, CDR2 SVGAGI. V was shortened by 5 bases and J by 9 bases, with 20 bases between the two germline ends. In DNA, the CDR3 is TGTGCCAGCAGTCTCCGACCGGGAAGGAGAGGTGAGCAGTTCTTC. It yields the protein CASSLRPGRRGEQFF.